The 20 T cell receptor beta chains reported below all come from one sample, sequenced in a study of blood T cell repertoires in COVID-19 (TCRdb year 2020). The library was obtained by the immunoSEQ multiplex PCR assay. TCRdb mirrors the immuneACCESS table, restricted to in-frame sequences. Some clones are absent from its copies; in checked studies, under half trace to an unresolved V gene, and the reason for the others is unknown. This sample gives 240,000 or so clones in total; 87% of them show up just once. The top ten clones comprise roughly 7.8% of the sample. The sequencing sample was made of peripheral blood. Receptors were obtained from a man aged 60 to 75 who had recovered from COVID-19.

This chain joins TRBV6-5 and TRBJ2-6, with D possibly matching TRBD1 (5 bases). The CDR3 runs 16 residues. Germline CDR1 is MNHEY and CDR2 is SVGAGI. Trimming took off 4 bases at V and 10 bases at J, with 20 bases between the two ends. This CDR3 is CASSSSTYRFPNVLTF. The CDR3, as DNA: TGTGCCAGCAGTTCCTCGACGTACAGGTTCCCGAACGTCCTGACTTTC.

V is TRBV6-5 and J is TRBJ2-7; 7 positions match TRBD2. The junction had 9 bases not matched to a gene; V was cut back by 0 bases and J by 4 bases. The CDR3 sequence is 16 residues long. Germline loops: CDR1 MNHEY, CDR2 SVGAGI. This CDR3 reads CASSYSIPREGYEQYF. The CDR3 DNA is TGTGCCAGCAGTTACTCGATTCCCAGGGAGGGGTACGAGCAGTACTTC.

This clone was found once. The chain recombines TRBV6-6 with TRBJ1-6; D is uncertain. The CDR3 spans 16 residues. V lost 6 bases to trimming and J lost 5 bases, with 17 bases between them. Germline V gives CDR1 MNHNY, CDR2 SVGAGI (reference sequence). In nucleotides, the CDR3 is TGTGCCAGCAGCCGCGGCGCGGGGATTCATAATTCACCCCTCCACTTT. The encoded protein is CASSRGAGIHNSPLHF.

This clone was seen only a few times. J is TRBJ1-6 and V is TRBV28; D is unresolved. This CDR3 contains 15 residues. Germline V gene data show CDR1 as MDHEN and CDR2 as SYDVKM. V lost 5 bases, J lost 5 bases, and 13 bases lay in between. CDR3 residues: CASSPSRTNNSPLHF. The CDR3 region has the DNA TGTGCCAGCAGTCCTTCCCGCACAAATAATTCACCCCTCCACTTT.

The chain has TRBV5-1 and TRBJ1-4; 9 nucleotides match TRBD1. The V gene end was trimmed by 2 bases and the J gene end by 8 bases; junction bases not matched to a gene: 4. The length of the CDR3 is 14 residues. Germline values: CDR1 SGHRS, CDR2 YFSETQ. CDR3 nucleotide sequence: TGCGCCAGCAGCTTCGGACAGGGGCGCGAAAAACTGTTTTTT. This codes for CASSFGQGREKLFF. The full variable domain, rest sourced from reference TRBV5-1 and TRBJ1-4, is KAGVTQTPRYLIKTRGQQVTLSCSPISGHRSVSWYQQTPGQGLQFLFEYFSETQRNKGNFPGRFSGRQFSNSRSEMNVSTLELGDSALYLCASSFGQGREKLFFGSGTQLSVL.

This clone has a handful of counts. V and J are TRBV11-1 and TRBJ2-1; a possible D gene is TRBD1 (5 bases). Germline values: CDR1 SGHAT, CDR2 FQDESV (reference sequence). The V end lost 4 bases, the J end lost 2 bases, and 12 bases lay between the germline ends. This CDR3 has 15 amino acids. Here the CDR3 reads CASSSYLDTYNEQFF. CDR3 bases: TGTGCCAGCAGCTCCTACCTGGACACCTACAATGAGCAGTTCTTC.

This chain connects TRBV14 to TRBJ2-1; D unresolved. The ends were cut back, 3 bases at V and 6 bases at J, with 9 bases in the middle. Germline values: CDR1 SGHDN, CDR2 FVKESK. This CDR3 has 13 residues. For the CDR3, the DNA is TGTGCCAGCAGCCACCAGTACCTCAATGAGCAGTTCTTC. It is translated as CASSHQYLNEQFF.

V usage is TRBV5-1 and J usage is TRBJ2-3; 8 nucleotides match TRBD2. Germline V gene data show CDR1 as SGHRS and CDR2 as YFSETQ. V trimming: 1 base; J trimming: 6 bases; junction bases outside the gene matches: 7. This CDR3 has 15 residues. CDR3 bases: TGCGCCAGCAGCTTGATTAGCGGGGAGCCCGATACGCAGTATTTT. Protein product: CASSLISGEPDTQYF.

About this clone: One end of the junction varies from germline; a read error may be responsible. The rearrangement links TRBV29-1 to TRBJ1-3; weak D call: TRBD1 (5 bases). CDR1 and CDR2 from the germline V gene are SQVTM and ANQGSEA. The CDR3 has 12 amino acids. The CDR3 loop reads CSGTQTGNTIYF. The CDR3 nucleotides are TGTTCCGGGACTCAAACGGGAAACACCATATATTTT.

J is TRBJ2-4 and V is TRBV30; 9 nucleotides line up with TRBD1. The CDR3 has 16 residues. The trim removed 3 bases at V and 1 base at J, leaving 7 bases unmatched. Germline loops: CDR1 GTSNPN, CDR2 SVGIG (reference sequence). The CDR3 DNA follows: TGTGCCTGGAGCTTCGGACAGGGGCTGGCCAAAAACATTCAGTACTTC. Protein: CAWSFGQGLAKNIQYF.

The V call is TRBV5-1, the J call TRBJ2-1; a possible D gene is TRBD1 (6 bases). CDR1 SGHRS and CDR2 YFSETQ come from the germline V gene. This CDR3 is 16 amino acids long. Trimming took 2 bases from V and 8 from J, leaving 20 bases between them. The CDR3 nucleotides are TGCGCCAGCAGCTTCAGGGGCCCGGTGTTGCCCGATGAGCAGTTCTTC. This encodes CASSFRGPVLPDEQFF.

This clone was detected only once. V usage is TRBV15 and J usage is TRBJ1-2; TRBD1 aligns across 7 bases. The V and J ends lost 1 base and 8 bases, in that order; junction bases with no gene match: 10. CDR3 size: 15 residues. CDR1 and CDR2 (germline): LNHNV, YYDKDF (reference sequence). DNA for the CDR3: TGTGCCACCAGCAGAGGATGGGGACAGATGGGAGGCTACACCTTC. Encoded protein: CATSRGWGQMGGYTF.

A few counts support this clone. The CDR3 region has the DNA TGTGCCAGCAGTGACAGGGTTACTCAGCCCCAGCATTTT. Residues: CASSDRVTQPQHF. The rearrangement links TRBV6-1 to TRBJ1-5; the D gene is possibly TRBD1 (5 bases). Trimming shortened V by 3 bases and J by 6 bases, and 9 bases separated the two germline ends. The CDR3 contains 13 residues. Germline V lookup: CDR1 MNHNS, CDR2 SASEGT.

The CDR3 DNA is TGTGCCAGCCTTCTGGAGACAGCCGGAAGGTATGGCTACACCTTC. It codes for CASLLETAGRYGYTF. This chain uses TRBV2 with TRBJ1-2, with TRBD1 as a possible D gene (5 bases). CDR1 is SNHLY and CDR2 is FYNNEI in the germline V gene. This CDR3 is 15 amino acids long. The germline V and J ends were trimmed by 8 bases and 5 bases, with 21 bases remaining between them.

This chain links TRBV3-1 (or the pseudogene TRBV3-2) with TRBJ1-2; D is ambiguous. Germline loops: CDR1 LGHDT, CDR2 YNNKEL (reference sequence). This CDR3 comprises 13 residues. Deletions cut 4 bases from V and 4 bases from J, with 10 bases between. The CDR3 coding sequence is TGTGCCAGCAGCCTACGACATGGCTATGGCTACACCTTC. As protein: CASSLRHGYGYTF.

The chain employs TRBV19 and TRBJ2-5, with TRBD2 as a possible D gene (5 bases). Deletions cut 3 bases from V and 5 bases from J, with 10 bases between. Per germline, CDR1 LNHDA and CDR2 SQIVND (reference sequence). The CDR3 is 13 residues long. In nucleotides, the CDR3 is TGTGCCAGTAGTATGGACTTCTGGGAGACCCAGTACTTC. Encoded protein: CASSMDFWETQYF.

The CDR3, as DNA: TGTGCCTGGAGTTTACGGTATAATTCACCCCTCCACTTT. This codes for CAWSLRYNSPLHF. This chain links TRBV30 with TRBJ1-6; no firm D call. The CDR3 is 13 residues long. Germline assignment: CDR1 GTSNPN and CDR2 SVGIG (reference sequence). V lost 2 bases and J 4 bases, leaving 6 bases between the germline ends.

This sequence joins TRBV6-5 and TRBJ2-5, with 9 bases identical to TRBD2. Germline V gives CDR1 MNHEY, CDR2 SVGAGI. Trimming removed 7 bases from V and 7 bases from J; junction bases left unmatched: 10. The CDR3 has 14 amino acids. The CDR3 sequence is CASKAGGEVRTQYF. The DNA of the CDR3 is TGTGCCAGCAAAGCGGGGGGAGAGGTGAGGACCCAGTACTTC.

The chain has TRBV5-1 and TRBJ2-7; TRBD1 aligns across 10 bases. Germline CDR1 reads SGHRS; CDR2 reads YFSETQ. V lost 3 bases to trimming and J lost 1 base; unmatched junction nucleotides: 1. The CDR3 covers 14 residues. CDR3 coding DNA: TGCGCCAGCAGCTGGACAGGGGGGTCCTACGAGCAGTACGTC. It is translated as CASSWTGGSYEQYV.

The rearrangement joins TRBV7-9 to TRBJ2-3; 12 bases fit TRBD2. The CDR3 is 16 residues long. Germline values: CDR1 SEHNR, CDR2 FQNEAQ (reference sequence). After removal of 5 bases from V and 4 bases from J, the junction contained 7 bases not matched to a gene. The CDR3 reads CASSRRLAGDSDTQYF. The CDR3 bases are TGTGCCAGCAGCCGTCGACTAGCGGGGGATTCAGATACGCAGTATTTT.